This T cell receptor beta chain was captured in a study of graft-versus-host responses after intestinal transplantation. As for the study in general: Every recipient underwent anti-thymocyte globulin induction, then tacrolimus and steroids for about three years.

This CDR3 contains 15 residues. Looked up from germline, CDR1 is SGHVS and CDR2 is FQNEAQ. V shed 4 bases, J shed 2 bases, and the junction held 3 bases outside the gene matches. The method was immunoSEQ multiplex PCR; TCRdb's version includes in-frame clones alone and lacks a portion of them. Among nearly 20,000 clones listed, approximately 86% were seen once. Broader study findings: The marrow of recipients harbored GvH clones, and ileum or blood showed some of them first. Peak GvH clone levels in circulation were associated with early post-transplant HvG declines.

On this clone: As yet, its antigen is unknown. Distinct nucleotide sequences in the sample also encode this CDR3.

The source of this sequence is a human patient who received an intestinal transplant, so some T cells may come from the graft donor. Sequencing was performed on PBMCs, taken around 230 days after intestinal transplant. The chain is built from TRBV7-8 and TRBJ2-5; TRBD2 agrees at 11 bases. The CDR3, as DNA: TGTGCCAGCAGCTCAGGGACTAGCGGTCAAGAGACCCAGTACTTC. Protein product: CASSSGTSGQETQYF.